This T cell receptor (beta chain) was captured by sequencing in a study of T cell repertoires in cytomegalovirus infection. About the research overall: Matching HLA type and CMV infection were both indicated by public TCR beta signatures.

Germline CDR1 and CDR2: MDHEN and SYDVKM. Trimming shortened V by 8 bases and J by 1 base, and 19 bases separated the two germline ends. This CDR3 is 16 amino acids long. TCRdb used MiXCR to reprocess the reads, holding one entry per CDR3 protein. The table lists about 300,000 distinct CDR3 sequences, about 9.2% of them singletons. Study conclusions and caveats: Clonotypes of TCR beta that were HLA-C-restricted and CMV-specific dominated the ex vivo response. Identification of carriers of CMV plus the relevant HLA was achieved through cumulative public TCR beta family frequency.

This clonotype was recorded many times. Its target is not known. The genes are TRBV28 and TRBJ2-3; D might be TRBD2 (7 bases). This clonotype originated in a human donor in good health (CMV status not recorded). Some clones in this sample may be carry-over from other donors' samples. Material for sequencing was PBMCs. The CDR3 loop is CASGWGPGGGTDTQYF. DNA for the CDR3: TGTGCCAGCGGTTGGGGCCCGGGGGGCGGCACAGATACGCAGTATTTT.